What follows is one TCR beta chain and its context. The data originate from a study of patients and donors after allogeneic stem cell transplantation. TCRdb itself ran the RT-PCR reads through MiXCR, one entry per CDR3 protein. The sample has around 29,000 distinct CDR3 sequences, around 33% seen once; the top ten hold 76%. Germline CDR1 reads SEHNR; CDR2 reads FQNEAQ (reference sequence). The CDR3 is made up of 15 amino acids. V lost 1 base and J 2 bases, leaving 11 bases between the germline ends. The genes are TRBV7-9 and TRBJ2-5, with a possible D match to TRBD2 (6 bases). The sequence derives from a human donor who was either an allogeneic HSCT recipient or a stem cell or donor lymphocyte infusion donor (not recorded which). It is not recorded whose cells these are; they may come from a transplant donor. The specimen sequenced was blood, either unsorted or a sorted T cell fraction (not recorded which). The CDR3 DNA reads TGTGCCAGCAGCTTAGGTGCTAGCGTACAAGAGACCCAGTACTTC. This codes for CASSLGASVQETQYF.